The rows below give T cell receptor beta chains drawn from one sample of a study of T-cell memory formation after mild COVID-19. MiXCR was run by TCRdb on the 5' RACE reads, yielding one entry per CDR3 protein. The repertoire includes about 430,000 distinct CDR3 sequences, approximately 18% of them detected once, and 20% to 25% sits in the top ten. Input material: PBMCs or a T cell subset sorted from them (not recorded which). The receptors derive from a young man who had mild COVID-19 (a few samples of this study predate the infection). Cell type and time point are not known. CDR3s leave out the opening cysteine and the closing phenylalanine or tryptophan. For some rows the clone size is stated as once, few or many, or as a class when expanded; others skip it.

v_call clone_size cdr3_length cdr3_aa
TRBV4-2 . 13 ASSQDSGLNYGYT
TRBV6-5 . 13 ASSYSGQFTDTQY
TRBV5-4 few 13 ASSPRWGARDTQY
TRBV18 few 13 ASSPLIDSGHEQY
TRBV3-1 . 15 ASSPRIGGVLTNEQF
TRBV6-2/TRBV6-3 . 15 ASRGLAGGPYADTQY
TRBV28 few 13 ASSIGRQRGKGYT
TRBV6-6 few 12 ASRFGPGSYEQY
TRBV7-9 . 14 ASTPLAGAFTDTQY
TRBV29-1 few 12 SARAQVMNTEAF
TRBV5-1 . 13 ASSAYDSSSNDAF
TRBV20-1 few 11 SVQGGGTDTQY
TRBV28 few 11 ASSGVGNTEAF
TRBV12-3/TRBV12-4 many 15 ASRTPAGRGMNTEAF
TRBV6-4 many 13 ASSDEGGAADTQY
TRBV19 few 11 ASTSTGGTEAF
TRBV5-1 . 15 ASSTDSGPANTGELF
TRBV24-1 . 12 ASAPRGSNQPQH
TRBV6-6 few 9 AIQQGYGYT
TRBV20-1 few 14 SARPTGGTPAYEQY
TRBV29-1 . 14 SVGRDWGAMNTEAF
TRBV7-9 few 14 ASSPRARTVTDTQY
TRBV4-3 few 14 ASSHRTGGSYNEQF
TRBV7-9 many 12 ASSPLSGPDTQY
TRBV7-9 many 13 ASSRSQGYNNEQF
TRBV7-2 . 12 ASSPTLTRDTQY
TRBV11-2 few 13 ASSLGRQGIDTQY
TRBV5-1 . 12 ASSLGAIYNEQF
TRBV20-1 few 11 SARTGVNSPLH
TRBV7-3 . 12 ASSTGGGLAEAF
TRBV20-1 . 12 SASGGQSTDTQY
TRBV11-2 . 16 ASSYLLGESGIGNEQF
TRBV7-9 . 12 ASSSGSPVQPQH
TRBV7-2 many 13 ASSLGITGGNIQY
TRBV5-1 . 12 ASSLMRLAETQY
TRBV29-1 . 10 SVVRGTGAQY
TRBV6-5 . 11 ASSVGHTDTQY